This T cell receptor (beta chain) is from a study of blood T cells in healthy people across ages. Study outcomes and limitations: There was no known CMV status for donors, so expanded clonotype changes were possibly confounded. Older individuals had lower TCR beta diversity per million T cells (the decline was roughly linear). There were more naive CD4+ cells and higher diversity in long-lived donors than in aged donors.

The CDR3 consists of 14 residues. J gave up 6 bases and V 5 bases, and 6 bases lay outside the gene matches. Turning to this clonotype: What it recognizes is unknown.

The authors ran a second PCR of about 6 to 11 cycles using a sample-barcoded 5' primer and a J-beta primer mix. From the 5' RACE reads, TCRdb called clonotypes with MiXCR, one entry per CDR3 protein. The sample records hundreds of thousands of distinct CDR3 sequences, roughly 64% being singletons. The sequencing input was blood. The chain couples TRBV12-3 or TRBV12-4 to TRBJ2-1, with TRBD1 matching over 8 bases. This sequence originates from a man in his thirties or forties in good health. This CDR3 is CASSLPRGLNEQFF. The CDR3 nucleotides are TGTGCCAGCAGTCTCCCCAGGGGGCTCAATGAGCAGTTCTTC.